The rows below give T cell receptor beta chains drawn from one sample of a study of radiotherapy plus CTLA-4 blockade in lung cancer. The method was immunoSEQ multiplex PCR; TCRdb's version includes in-frame clones alone and lacks a portion of them. The table records roughly 70,000 clones, 80% to 90% of them present only once. The sample in question was peripheral blood, obtained from a patient treated with radiotherapy plus ipilimumab. The receptors here all came from a human donor with non-small cell lung cancer that progressed on radiotherapy plus ipilimumab. Both conserved end residues are part of each CDR3. Fields, in order: CDR3 DNA, CDR3 protein, D gene, J gene, clone size, V gene. D genes are given only for firm matches. Size is stated for part of the rows, as once, few or many counts, or as a class when the clone is expanded.

CDR3 DNA: TGTGCCAGCAGTCCCGGGGCCCCTGGGACGCAGTATTTT; CDR3 protein: CASSPGAPGTQYF; D gene: NA; J gene: TRBJ2-3; clone size: NA; V gene: TRBV28
CDR3 DNA: TGTGCCAGTAGTATAGGTCCATGGCGATATGGCTACACCTTC; CDR3 protein: CASSIGPWRYGYTF; D gene: NA; J gene: TRBJ1-2; clone size: NA; V gene: TRBV19
CDR3 DNA: TGTGCCATCAGTTACAGGGAGAATCAGCCCCAGCATTTT; CDR3 protein: CAISYRENQPQHF; D gene: NA; J gene: TRBJ1-5; clone size: few; V gene: TRBV10-3
CDR3 DNA: TGCACCAGCAGCCAAGTTCTCCGGGACAGGGTAGGGTTTACCAATCAGCCCCAGCATTTT; CDR3 protein: CTSSQVLRDRVGFTNQPQHF; D gene: NA; J gene: TRBJ1-5; clone size: NA; V gene: TRBV1
CDR3 DNA: TGCGCCAGCAGCTTGGCCGGGGCGGGATACACCGGGGAGCTGTTTTTT; CDR3 protein: CASSLAGAGYTGELFF; D gene: NA; J gene: TRBJ2-2; clone size: NA; V gene: TRBV5-1
CDR3 DNA: TGTGCCAGTAGTCAAGGGGGAGTGGCTTCGCGGGAGACCCAGTACTTC; CDR3 protein: CASSQGGVASRETQYF; D gene: NA; J gene: TRBJ2-5; clone size: NA; V gene: TRBV19
CDR3 DNA: TGTGCCAGCAGTCGTTACAGCAATCTGATGGAGACCCAGTACTTC; CDR3 protein: CASSRYSNLMETQYF; D gene: NA; J gene: TRBJ2-5; clone size: NA; V gene: TRBV6-5
CDR3 DNA: TGTGCCAGCTCACCCAACAGCTACGAGCAGTACTTC; CDR3 protein: CASSPNSYEQYF; D gene: NA; J gene: TRBJ2-7; clone size: few; V gene: TRBV18
CDR3 DNA: TGTGCCAGCAGATTAATACAGGGGGAAGGTGGAAACACCATATATTTT; CDR3 protein: CASRLIQGEGGNTIYF; D gene: TRBD1; J gene: TRBJ1-3; clone size: NA; V gene: TRBV11-2
CDR3 DNA: TGTGCCAGCAGTTACTCGATTGGAGCGCGGCGCTACGAGCAGTACTTC; CDR3 protein: CASSYSIGARRYEQYF; D gene: NA; J gene: TRBJ2-7; clone size: once; V gene: TRBV6-6
CDR3 DNA: TGCGCCAGCAGCCAAGCCCCGGGGGGAGGTGAAGCTTTCTTT; CDR3 protein: CASSQAPGGGEAFF; D gene: NA; J gene: TRBJ1-1; clone size: NA; V gene: TRBV4-1
CDR3 DNA: TGTGCCAGCAGCTCCCGGACTAGCGGAATCACAGATACGCAGTATTTT; CDR3 protein: CASSSRTSGITDTQYF; D gene: TRBD2; J gene: TRBJ2-3; clone size: NA; V gene: TRBV9
CDR3 DNA: TGTGCCAGTAGTATGGGCACGCTAGCGGGACAAGAGACCCAGTACTTC; CDR3 protein: CASSMGTLAGQETQYF; D gene: TRBD2; J gene: TRBJ2-5; clone size: NA; V gene: TRBV19
CDR3 DNA: TGTGCCAGCAGTGAATCGTTTACAGAGGAGCTGTTTTTT; CDR3 protein: CASSESFTEELFF; D gene: NA; J gene: TRBJ2-2; clone size: NA; V gene: TRBV25-1
CDR3 DNA: TGTGCCAGCTCACCCCAAGGAAACAGACTCCACAATGAGCAGTTCTTC; CDR3 protein: CASSPQGNRLHNEQFF; D gene: NA; J gene: TRBJ2-1; clone size: NA; V gene: TRBV18
CDR3 DNA: TGTGCCAGCAGCGTAGGGGCTAGCGGGGGTTACAATGAGCAGTTCTTC; CDR3 protein: CASSVGASGGYNEQFF; D gene: TRBD2; J gene: TRBJ2-1; clone size: NA; V gene: TRBV9
CDR3 DNA: TGTGCCAGCAGGGGGACGGTAAACACTGAAGCTTTCTTT; CDR3 protein: CASRGTVNTEAFF; D gene: NA; J gene: TRBJ1-1; clone size: NA; V gene: TRBV6-1
CDR3 DNA: TGTGCCAGCAGCCCCGGACTAGCGGCCTACGAGCAGTACTTC; CDR3 protein: CASSPGLAAYEQYF; D gene: TRBD2; J gene: TRBJ2-7; clone size: once; V gene: TRBV5-6
CDR3 DNA: TGTGCCAGCAGCTTAGGAGCGGGAGCCTACAATGAGCAGTTCTTC; CDR3 protein: CASSLGAGAYNEQFF; D gene: TRBD2; J gene: TRBJ2-1; clone size: NA; V gene: TRBV11-3
CDR3 DNA: TGCAGCGTTGGAGGGACAGGTAACACTGAAGCTTTCTTT; CDR3 protein: CSVGGTGNTEAFF; D gene: TRBD1; J gene: TRBJ1-1; clone size: NA; V gene: TRBV29-1
CDR3 DNA: TGCGCCAGCAGTTTATCGTCGGGACAGGGGTATAACGAGCAGTACTTC; CDR3 protein: CASSLSSGQGYNEQYF; D gene: TRBD1; J gene: TRBJ2-7; clone size: once; V gene: TRBV5-1
CDR3 DNA: TGTGCCAGCAGCTCTCACCCGAACACCGGGGAGCTGTTTTTT; CDR3 protein: CASSSHPNTGELFF; D gene: NA; J gene: TRBJ2-2; clone size: NA; V gene: TRBV9
CDR3 DNA: TGCGCCAGCAGCCCCCAGCAAGGGGGTACAGATACGCAGTATTTT; CDR3 protein: CASSPQQGGTDTQYF; D gene: NA; J gene: TRBJ2-3; clone size: NA; V gene: TRBV4-1
CDR3 DNA: TGTGCCAGCTCACCATTTTCTAGCGCGAACACCGGGGAGCTGTTTTTT; CDR3 protein: CASSPFSSANTGELFF; D gene: NA; J gene: TRBJ2-2; clone size: NA; V gene: TRBV18
CDR3 DNA: TGCGCCAGCAGCTTGGGGGACAGTGGGATCTATGGCTACACCTTC; CDR3 protein: CASSLGDSGIYGYTF; D gene: TRBD1; J gene: TRBJ1-2; clone size: NA; V gene: TRBV5-1
CDR3 DNA: TGTGCCAGCAGCAGATTCGAACAGGGTTGGGGTGGCTACACCTTC; CDR3 protein: CASSRFEQGWGGYTF; D gene: NA; J gene: TRBJ1-2; clone size: NA; V gene: TRBV28
CDR3 DNA: TGCGCCAGCAGCGACCCCCGGGGCCCCATGAAGGATGAGCAGTTCTTC; CDR3 protein: CASSDPRGPMKDEQFF; D gene: NA; J gene: TRBJ2-1; clone size: NA; V gene: TRBV5-1
CDR3 DNA: TGCGCCAGCAGTCCTTTGGTGGGGGGTGAAGCTTTCTTT; CDR3 protein: CASSPLVGGEAFF; D gene: NA; J gene: TRBJ1-1; clone size: NA; V gene: TRBV5-1
CDR3 DNA: TGCAGCGTTGAAACGGGGCGCGGTGAGACCCAGTACTTC; CDR3 protein: CSVETGRGETQYF; D gene: NA; J gene: TRBJ2-5; clone size: NA; V gene: TRBV29-1
CDR3 DNA: TGTGCCAGCAGCTTAACCACTGGGGCAGGCCGCTACAATGAGCAGTTCTTC; CDR3 protein: CASSLTTGAGRYNEQFF; D gene: NA; J gene: TRBJ2-1; clone size: NA; V gene: TRBV7-2
CDR3 DNA: TGTGCCAGCTTCCTGTCCAACACTGAAGCTTTCTTT; CDR3 protein: CASFLSNTEAFF; D gene: NA; J gene: TRBJ1-1; clone size: NA; V gene: TRBV7-9
CDR3 DNA: TGTGCCAGCAGGCCAATTACAGGGGGCGAGCAGTACTTC; CDR3 protein: CASRPITGGEQYF; D gene: TRBD1; J gene: TRBJ2-7; clone size: NA; V gene: TRBV6-1
CDR3 DNA: TGCGCCAGCAGCTTGGCTGGGACTAGCAATCAGCCCCAGCATTTT; CDR3 protein: CASSLAGTSNQPQHF; D gene: NA; J gene: TRBJ1-5; clone size: once; V gene: TRBV5-1
CDR3 DNA: TGTGCCAGCAGTGAACAAACAGATACGCAGTATTTT; CDR3 protein: CASSEQTDTQYF; D gene: NA; J gene: TRBJ2-3; clone size: NA; V gene: TRBV25-1
CDR3 DNA: TGTGCCAGCAGCCCCGGAGCGGGGAGCTCCTACGAGCAGTACTTC; CDR3 protein: CASSPGAGSSYEQYF; D gene: TRBD2; J gene: TRBJ2-7; clone size: NA; V gene: TRBV5-4
CDR3 DNA: TGTGCCAGCAGTAGCCAGGGTCGGAACACTGAAGCTTTCTTT; CDR3 protein: CASSSQGRNTEAFF; D gene: NA; J gene: TRBJ1-1; clone size: NA; V gene: TRBV27
CDR3 DNA: TGTGCCAGCAGTACAAGCGGGAGGGCCCCAGAGACCCAGTACTTC; CDR3 protein: CASSTSGRAPETQYF; D gene: TRBD2; J gene: TRBJ2-5; clone size: few; V gene: TRBV2
CDR3 DNA: TGTGCCAGTAGCAACAGGGAGGCCTACGAGCAGTACTTC; CDR3 protein: CASSNREAYEQYF; D gene: NA; J gene: TRBJ2-7; clone size: once; V gene: TRBV19
CDR3 DNA: TGCGCCAGCGGGTGGACTAGCGGTACCCAAGGGGAGACCCAGTACTTC; CDR3 protein: CASGWTSGTQGETQYF; D gene: TRBD2; J gene: TRBJ2-5; clone size: NA; V gene: TRBV5-1
CDR3 DNA: TGCGCCAGCAGCCAAGTTCTGGCTAACTATGGCTACACCTTC; CDR3 protein: CASSQVLANYGYTF; D gene: NA; J gene: TRBJ1-2; clone size: NA; V gene: TRBV4-1
CDR3 DNA: TGTGCCAGCAGCCAATCGAAGGCGGGTATCTATGGCTACACCTTC; CDR3 protein: CASSQSKAGIYGYTF; D gene: NA; J gene: TRBJ1-2; clone size: NA; V gene: TRBV16
CDR3 DNA: TGTGCCAGCAGTTTAGTCCGAGGGAGCACTGAAGCTTTCTTT; CDR3 protein: CASSLVRGSTEAFF; D gene: NA; J gene: TRBJ1-1; clone size: NA; V gene: TRBV27
CDR3 DNA: TGTGCCAGCAGCCTTACAGGGGCAAATGAGCAGTTCTTC; CDR3 protein: CASSLTGANEQFF; D gene: TRBD1; J gene: TRBJ2-1; clone size: few; V gene: TRBV5-4
CDR3 DNA: TGTGCCAGCAGTTCCGGGACAGGGCTTTTCGAGCAGTACTTC; CDR3 protein: CASSSGTGLFEQYF; D gene: TRBD1; J gene: TRBJ2-7; clone size: NA; V gene: TRBV6-5
CDR3 DNA: TGTGCCTGGAGTGGTTTGGGGAGGGGGAACACCGGGGAGCTGTTTTTT; CDR3 protein: CAWSGLGRGNTGELFF; D gene: TRBD2; J gene: TRBJ2-2; clone size: few; V gene: TRBV30
CDR3 DNA: TGCAGCGTGCTGGGGGGGGACAGGGGAGTCTACGAGCAGTACTTC; CDR3 protein: CSVLGGDRGVYEQYF; D gene: TRBD1; J gene: TRBJ2-7; clone size: few; V gene: TRBV29-1
CDR3 DNA: TGTGCCAGCAGCGTAGAGGGGGGGTCCTCCTACGAGCAGTACTTC; CDR3 protein: CASSVEGGSSYEQYF; D gene: NA; J gene: TRBJ2-7; clone size: NA; V gene: TRBV9
CDR3 DNA: TGTGCCTGGACGGGCGGGAGTGTTTTGGTTAGCTCCTACGAGCAGTACTTC; CDR3 protein: CAWTGGSVLVSSYEQYF; D gene: TRBD2; J gene: TRBJ2-7; clone size: NA; V gene: TRBV30
CDR3 DNA: TGTGCTACCAGGGGGTCTGGAAACACCATATATTTT; CDR3 protein: CATRGSGNTIYF; D gene: TRBD1; J gene: TRBJ1-3; clone size: few; V gene: TRBV12-5
CDR3 DNA: TGTGCCAGCAGCGTAGGCGGGACGGGGGGAGGAAAACTGTTTTTT; CDR3 protein: CASSVGGTGGGKLFF; D gene: NA; J gene: TRBJ1-4; clone size: NA; V gene: TRBV9
CDR3 DNA: TGTGCCAGCAGCGTAGGAGGACAGGGGGCAAATGAGCAGTTCTTC; CDR3 protein: CASSVGGQGANEQFF; D gene: TRBD1; J gene: TRBJ2-1; clone size: NA; V gene: TRBV9
CDR3 DNA: TGTGCCAGCAGCTTTATGACGGGCTCCTACAATGAGCAGTTCTTC; CDR3 protein: CASSFMTGSYNEQFF; D gene: NA; J gene: TRBJ2-1; clone size: NA; V gene: TRBV5-4
CDR3 DNA: TGTGCCAGCAGTTCCGAGTTGGGTGAGCAGTTCTTC; CDR3 protein: CASSSELGEQFF; D gene: NA; J gene: TRBJ2-1; clone size: NA; V gene: TRBV2
CDR3 DNA: TGTGCCAGCAGCCTGAGACTAGCGGAGACCTACAATGAGCAGTTCTTC; CDR3 protein: CASSLRLAETYNEQFF; D gene: TRBD2; J gene: TRBJ2-1; clone size: NA; V gene: TRBV11-2